These 13 T cell receptor beta chains share one sample of origin, sequenced in a study of shared clonotypes between healthy human individuals. Sequenced by immunoSEQ multiplex PCR; TCRdb stores in-frame clones only, minus some. This sample yields approximately 1,000,000 clones, of which roughly 74% are seen a single time; approximately 0.52% belongs to the top ten. The sequenced sample consisted of memory CD4+ T cells from PBMCs. Subset noted: CD45RA-negative fraction. All receptors come from a young man in good health. Some clones in this sample may be carry-over from other donors' samples.

The V call is TRBV5-1, the J call TRBJ2-1; the D is unclear. This CDR3 region has 15 residues. The V end was cut by 0 bases, the J end by 4 bases, with 11 bases between. The germline gives CDR1 SGHRS, CDR2 YFSETQ. CDR3 in amino acids: CASSLASAEYNEQFF. The CDR3 DNA follows: TGCGCCAGCAGCTTGGCTTCGGCAGAGTACAATGAGCAGTTCTTC.

This clone occurred many times. The chain joins TRBV4-3 to TRBJ2-1, with TRBD2 matching over 10 bases. Per the germline V gene, CDR1 is LGHNA and CDR2 is YSLEER. This CDR3 has 15 amino acids. V was clipped by 1 base and J by 4 bases; unmatched bases: 1. CDR3: CASSQGTSGYNEQFF. CDR3 DNA: TGCGCCAGCAGCCAAGGGACTAGCGGTTACAATGAGCAGTTCTTC.

The chain joins TRBV6-5 to TRBJ1-3; the D gene is possibly TRBD1 (6 bases). The CDR3 totals 15 residues. V lost 6 bases, J lost 4 bases, and 16 bases lay in between. CDR1 is MNHEY and CDR2 is SVGAGI in the germline V gene. The CDR3 sequence: CASSLSGGEGNTIYF. DNA of the CDR3: TGTGCCAGCAGCCTCTCCGGGGGCGAAGGAAACACCATATATTTT.

This clone was counted between two and nine times. The chain employs TRBV10-3 and TRBJ2-5; a possible D gene is TRBD2 (6 bases). The CDR3 has 13 amino acids. The germline CDR1 and CDR2 sequences are ENHRY and SYGVKD. Trimming shortened V by 10 bases and J by 3 bases, and 15 bases separated the two germline ends. The CDR3 loop is CANAGTPEETQYF. DNA of the CDR3: TGTGCCAACGCCGGGACTCCTGAAGAGACCCAGTACTTC.

The V and J genes are TRBV29-1 and TRBJ2-6, with a possible D match to TRBD1 (6 bases). The CDR3 spans 17 residues. V dropped 7 bases and J dropped 0 bases, with 19 bases sitting between them. The germline CDR1 and CDR2 sequences are SQVTM and ANQGSEA. The CDR3, as DNA: TGCAGCGCCTTAGGGGGAGAGGGTCGCTCTGGGGCCAACGTCCTGACTTTC. Its translation is CSALGGEGRSGANVLTF.

V usage is TRBV5-4 and J usage is TRBJ2-7; 9 nucleotides agree with TRBD2. The junction had 9 bases not matched to a gene; V was cut back by 4 bases and J by 1 base. This CDR3 spans 16 amino acids. CDR1 is SGHNT and CDR2 is YYREEE in the germline V gene (reference sequence). The CDR3 sequence: CASSPWTSDVSYEQYF. In DNA, the CDR3 is TGTGCCAGCAGCCCATGGACTAGCGACGTTTCCTACGAGCAGTACTTC.

The V call is TRBV7-9, the J call TRBJ2-3; 8 bases fit TRBD2. The germline CDR1 and CDR2 sequences are SEHNR and FQNEAQ (reference sequence). The CDR3 is made up of 15 amino acids. V lost 5 bases to trimming and J lost 1 base; unmatched junction nucleotides: 5. The CDR3 reads CASSPAGGGTDTQYF. The CDR3 DNA reads as TGTGCCAGCAGCCCCGCCGGGGGGGGCACAGATACGCAGTATTTT.

This clone turned up a few times. The genes are TRBV4-3 and TRBJ1-2; D uncertain. This CDR3 region has 17 residues. The ends were cut back, 2 bases at V and 4 bases at J, with 20 bases in the middle. Germline CDR1 reads LGHNA; CDR2 reads YSLEER. The CDR3 spells CASSQYSARGGRYGYTF. The CDR3 DNA is TGCGCCAGCAGCCAATACAGTGCTCGAGGAGGGCGCTATGGCTACACCTTC.

This clone was picked up one time. The J gene is TRBJ2-5, the V gene TRBV6-5; unclear D gene. Trimming removed 8 bases at V and 5 bases at J, with 9 bases between. Germline lookup yields CDR1 MNHEY and CDR2 SVGAGI. This CDR3 is 11 amino acids long. The CDR3, as DNA: TGTGCCAGCGCCACCCGGGAGACCCAGTACTTC. This codes for CASATRETQYF.

This chain joins TRBV7-4 and TRBJ2-1, with 8 bases lining up with TRBD1. The CDR3 covers 14 residues. Germline assignment: CDR1 SGHVT and CDR2 SQSDAQ. Trimming cost V 3 bases and J 7 bases; bases outside gene matches: 5. CDR3 nucleotide sequence: TGTGCCAGCAGCTTCAGGGGGCTTCCAAATGAGCAGTTCTTC. It encodes CASSFRGLPNEQFF.

The chain joins TRBV5-1 to TRBJ1-1; D is perhaps TRBD1 (6 bases). The CDR3 length is 15 residues. The germline V gene encodes CDR1 SGHRS and CDR2 YFSETQ. V lost 4 bases, J lost 7 bases, and 20 bases lay in between. In DNA, the CDR3 is TGCGCCAGCAGCGCCTCGACAGGAGAACCTCTTGAAGCTTTCTTT. Amino acids: CASSASTGEPLEAFF.

The chain joins TRBV2 to TRBJ2-7; possible D gene TRBD1, 5 bases. V was clipped by 7 bases and J by 2 bases, with 15 bases between them. The CDR3 extends over 14 amino acids. The germline V gene has CDR1 SNHLY and CDR2 FYNNEI. Here the CDR3 reads CASTQGFLTYEQYF. The CDR3 region has the DNA TGTGCCAGCACCCAGGGATTCCTCACCTACGAGCAGTACTTC.

The J gene is TRBJ2-3, the V gene TRBV19; D uncertain. Looked up from germline, CDR1 is LNHDA and CDR2 is SQIVND (reference sequence). Trimming left V 4 bases short and J 0 bases short, with 5 bases between. The CDR3 covers 13 residues. CDR3: CASSTPSTDTQYF. The CDR3 DNA reads TGTGCCAGTAGTACCCCCAGCACAGATACGCAGTATTTT. Together with reference TRBV19 and TRBJ2-3, the CDR3 gives the full variable domain: DGGITQSPKYLFRKEGQNVTLSCEQNLNHDAMYWYRQDPGQGLRLIYYSQIVNDFQKGDIAEGYSVSREKKESFPLTVTSAQKNPTAFYLCASSTPSTDTQYFGPGTRLTVL.